This T cell receptor (beta chain) stems from a study of blood T cells in healthy people across ages. This clonotype was picked up a small number of times. The draw of peripheral blood yielded approximately 11 milliliters from each donor. Extractions gave at least 6 micrograms of total RNA per sample. With a J-beta primer mix and a sample-barcoded 5' primer, a second PCR ran about 6 to 11 cycles. Tagging of each cDNA molecule was performed by a template-switch adaptor with 12 random nucleotides. MiXCR, run by TCRdb on the 5' RACE reads, gives a single entry per CDR3 protein. The sample shows 1.5 million to 2 million distinct CDR3 sequences, approximately 28% of them seen only once. Germline V gene lookup returns CDR1 SGHTA and CDR2 FQGNSA. The CDR3 contains 13 residues. V lost 4 bases and J lost 1, with 7 bases in between.

The origin of this receptor is a woman aged 25-40 years in good health. Material: blood. The V and J genes are TRBV7-2 and TRBJ1-1; D is unclear. CDR3 sequence: CASSYATNTEAFF. The CDR3 nucleotides are TGTGCCAGCAGCTACGCCACGAACACTGAAGCTTTCTTT.